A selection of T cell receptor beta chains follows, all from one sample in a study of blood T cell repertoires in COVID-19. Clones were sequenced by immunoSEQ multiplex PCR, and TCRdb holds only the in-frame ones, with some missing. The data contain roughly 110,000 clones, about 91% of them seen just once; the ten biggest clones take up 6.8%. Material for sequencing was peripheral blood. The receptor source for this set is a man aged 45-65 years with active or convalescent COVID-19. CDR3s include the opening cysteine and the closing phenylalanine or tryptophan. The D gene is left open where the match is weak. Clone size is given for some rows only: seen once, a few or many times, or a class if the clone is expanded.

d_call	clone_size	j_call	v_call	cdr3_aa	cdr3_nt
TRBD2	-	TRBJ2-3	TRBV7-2	CASSFGVAGPLATDTQYF	TGTGCCAGCAGCTTTGGGGTAGCGGGGCCCTTAGCAACAGATACGCAGTATTTT
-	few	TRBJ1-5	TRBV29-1	CSVGDNQPQHF	TGCAGCGTTGGCGACAATCAGCCCCAGCATTTT
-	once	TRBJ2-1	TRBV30	CAWSVGSRAITYNEQFF	TGTGCCTGGAGTGTCGGGTCGAGGGCTATCACCTACAATGAGCAGTTCTTC
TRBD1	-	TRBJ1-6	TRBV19	CASPGTGGNNSPLHF	TGTGCCAGTCCCGGGACAGGGGGCAACAATTCACCCCTCCACTTT
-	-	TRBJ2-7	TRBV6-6	CASIWTPGYEQYF	TGTGCCAGCATCTGGACCCCAGGGTACGAGCAGTACTTC
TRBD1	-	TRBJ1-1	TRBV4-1	CASSHGDRQNTEAFF	TGCGCCAGCAGCCACGGGGACAGGCAGAACACTGAAGCTTTCTTT
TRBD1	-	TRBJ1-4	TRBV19	CASSGQEIEKLFF	TGTGCCAGTAGTGGACAGGAGATTGAAAAACTGTTTTTT
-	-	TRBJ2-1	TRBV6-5	CASSSVGLGGNEQFF	TGTGCCAGCAGTTCGGTCGGACTAGGGGGCAATGAGCAGTTCTTC
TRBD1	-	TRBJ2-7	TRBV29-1	CSAKFRDRASYEQYF	TGCAGTGCTAAATTCCGGGACAGGGCATCCTACGAGCAGTACTTC
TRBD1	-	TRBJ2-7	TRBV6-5	CASSPGTGFWEQYF	TGTGCCAGCAGCCCCGGGACAGGGTTCTGGGAGCAGTACTTC
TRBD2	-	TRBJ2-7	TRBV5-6	CASSLPHPSGRALYEQYF	TGTGCCAGCAGCCTGCCCCACCCTAGCGGGAGGGCCCTCTACGAGCAGTACTTC
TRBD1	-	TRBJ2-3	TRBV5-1	CASSRQGGVNTDTQYF	TGCGCCAGCAGCCGACAGGGTGGGGTGAACACAGATACGCAGTATTTT
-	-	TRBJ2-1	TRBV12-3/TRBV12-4	CASSLVSEEQFF	TGTGCCAGCAGTTTAGTATCAGAAGAGCAGTTCTTC
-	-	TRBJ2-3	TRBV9	CASSGGSGSTDTQYF	TGTGCCAGCAGCGGAGGAAGCGGGAGCACAGATACGCAGTATTTT
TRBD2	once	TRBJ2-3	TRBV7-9	CASSPSGSQNTQYF	TGTGCCAGCAGCCCTAGCGGGAGTCAAAATACGCAGTATTTT
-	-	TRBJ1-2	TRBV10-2	CASRTGTPSYGYTF	TGCGCCAGCAGGACCGGGACACCGTCCTATGGCTACACCTTC
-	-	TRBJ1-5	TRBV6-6	CASSTGQPQHF	TGTGCCAGCAGTACAGGGCAGCCCCAGCATTTT
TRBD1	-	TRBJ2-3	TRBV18	CASSLDRDTDTQYF	TGTGCCAGCTCACTCGACAGGGATACAGATACGCAGTATTTT
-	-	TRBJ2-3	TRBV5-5	CASSLMTSGDTQYF	TGTGCCAGCAGCCTCATGACCTCAGGAGATACGCAGTATTTT
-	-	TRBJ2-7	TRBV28	CASSSRRGSIYEQYF	TGTGCCAGCAGTTCCCGGAGAGGTAGTATCTACGAGCAGTACTTC
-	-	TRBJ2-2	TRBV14	CASSRQAGTGELFF	TGTGCCAGCAGCAGGCAGGCGGGGACCGGGGAGCTGTTTTTT
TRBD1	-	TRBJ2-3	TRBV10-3	CAIRTGTGPRDTQYF	TGTGCCATCAGGACCGGGACAGGGCCGAGAGATACGCAGTATTTT
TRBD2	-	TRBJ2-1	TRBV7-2	CASSLGTSSYNEQFF	TGTGCCAGCAGCTTAGGGACTAGTTCCTACAATGAGCAGTTCTTC
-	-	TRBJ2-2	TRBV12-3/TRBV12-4	CASSSLTGELFF	TGTGCCAGCAGCTCTCTCACCGGGGAGCTGTTTTTT
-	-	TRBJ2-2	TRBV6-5	CASSLRGRGELFF	TGTGCCAGCAGTCTCCGAGGGCGCGGGGAGCTGTTTTTT
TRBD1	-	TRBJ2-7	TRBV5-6	CASSLNRGQVRPEQYF	TGTGCCAGCAGCTTAAACAGGGGGCAGGTCCGTCCCGAGCAGTACTTC
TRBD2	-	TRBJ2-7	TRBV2	CASSDTSGRPYEQYF	TGTGCCAGCAGTGATACTAGCGGGAGGCCCTACGAGCAGTACTTC
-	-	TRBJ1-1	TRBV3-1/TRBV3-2	CASSLQGTEAFF	TGTGCCAGCAGCCTACAGGGCACTGAAGCTTTCTTT
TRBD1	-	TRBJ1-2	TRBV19	CANKGAMGGYTF	TGTGCCAATAAGGGGGCAATGGGAGGCTACACCTTC
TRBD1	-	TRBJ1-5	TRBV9	CASSPSQGTGQPQHF	TGTGCCAGCAGCCCTTCACAGGGGACGGGTCAGCCCCAGCATTTT
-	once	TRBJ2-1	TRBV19	CASSMLGSGNEQFF	TGTGCCAGTAGTATGTTAGGATCGGGGAATGAGCAGTTCTTC
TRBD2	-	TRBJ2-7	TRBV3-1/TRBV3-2	CASSHASGVSYEQYF	TGTGCCAGCAGCCACGCGAGCGGGGTATCCTACGAGCAGTACTTC
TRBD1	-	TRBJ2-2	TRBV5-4	CASSSGTANTGELFF	TGTGCCAGCAGCTCCGGGACAGCAAACACCGGGGAGCTGTTTTTT
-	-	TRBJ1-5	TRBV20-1	CSASQQGSRRQPQHF	TGCAGTGCTAGTCAACAGGGTAGTCGGCGTCAGCCCCAGCATTTT
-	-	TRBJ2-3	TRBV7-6	CASSLALGGVVVRDTQYF	TGTGCCAGCAGCTTAGCGCTAGGAGGGGTAGTCGTAAGGGATACGCAGTATTTT
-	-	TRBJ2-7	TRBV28	CASSTSGTSTYEQYF	TGTGCCAGCAGTACCTCCGGGACTTCGACCTACGAGCAGTACTTC
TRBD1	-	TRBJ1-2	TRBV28	CASSLGQENYGYTF	TGTGCCAGCAGTCTGGGACAGGAAAACTATGGCTACACCTTC
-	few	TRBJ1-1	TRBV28	CASSLDQPTGNTEAFF	TGTGCCAGCAGTCTCGACCAACCTACAGGGAACACTGAAGCTTTCTTT
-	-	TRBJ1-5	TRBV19	CASALSPPGPQHF	TGTGCCAGTGCCCTCAGCCCGCCGGGGCCCCAGCATTTT
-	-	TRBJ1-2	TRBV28	CASSLGGLVSHGYTF	TGTGCCAGCAGTTTAGGAGGGCTCGTGTCGCATGGCTACACCTTC
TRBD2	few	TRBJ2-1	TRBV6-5	CASSGLAGAEQFF	TGTGCCAGCTCGGGACTAGCCGGGGCTGAGCAGTTCTTC
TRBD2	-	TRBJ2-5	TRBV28	CASSLWAGALYQETQYF	TGTGCCAGCAGTTTATGGGCGGGAGCCCTTTACCAAGAGACCCAGTACTTC
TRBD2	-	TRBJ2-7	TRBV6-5	CASKTSGSTEQYF	TGTGCCAGCAAAACTAGCGGCAGCACCGAGCAGTACTTC
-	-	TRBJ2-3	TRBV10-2	CASSERADTQYF	TGCGCCAGCAGTGAGAGAGCAGATACGCAGTATTTT
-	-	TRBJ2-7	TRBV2	CASGRASADSEQYF	TGTGCCAGCGGTAGAGCTAGCGCTGACTCCGAGCAGTACTTC
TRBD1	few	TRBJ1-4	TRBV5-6	CASSFAGQGVEKLFF	TGTGCCAGCAGCTTCGCGGGACAGGGGGTTGAAAAACTGTTTTTT
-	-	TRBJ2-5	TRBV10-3	CAISGGEETQYF	TGTGCCATCAGTGGGGGGGAAGAGACCCAGTACTTC
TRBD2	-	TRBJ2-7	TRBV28	CASSPGRNEQYF	TGTGCCAGCAGCCCCGGGAGGAACGAGCAGTACTTC
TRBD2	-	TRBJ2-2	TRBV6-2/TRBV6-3	CASSSYRLTSGSGTGELFF	TGTGCCAGCAGTTCCTATCGACTGACTAGCGGGAGTGGTACCGGGGAGCTGTTTTTT
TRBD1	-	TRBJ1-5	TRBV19	CASSFHDRGRRGSNQPQHF	TGTGCCAGTAGTTTTCACGACAGGGGGCGCCGGGGGAGCAATCAGCCCCAGCATTTT
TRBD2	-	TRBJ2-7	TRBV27	CASRPGTSGRALRNEQYF	TGTGCCAGCAGGCCCGGGACTAGCGGGAGGGCCCTCAGGAACGAGCAGTACTTC
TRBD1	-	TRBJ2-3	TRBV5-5	CASSLGGQLLADTQYF	TGTGCCAGCAGCTTGGGGGGACAGCTGCTGGCAGATACGCAGTATTTT
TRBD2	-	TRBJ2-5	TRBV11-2	CASSSQRGWRGVRRETQYF	TGTGCCAGCAGCTCCCAAAGGGGGTGGCGGGGGGTCAGGAGAGAGACCCAGTACTTC